The 7 T cell receptor beta chains below were found in one sample sequenced in a study of cytomegalovirus exposure and HLA in healthy donors. 60 Vbeta and 13 Jbeta primers were used in PCR. TCRdb's copy holds only in-frame clones and misses some; the assay was immunoSEQ multiplex PCR. The repertoire holds around 120,000 clones, around three quarters seen once, with 2.7% in the top ten. The sample taken for sequencing was PBMCs. These receptors were collected from a woman between 40 and 55 years old in good health and CMV-seropositive.

CDR3: CASRSAGVRTDTQYF. DNA for the CDR3: TGTGCCAGCAGGTCAGCGGGGGTACGCACAGATACGCAGTATTTT. The J gene is TRBJ2-3, the V gene TRBV7-2; 8 bases are shared with TRBD2. This CDR3 is 15 amino acids long. The trim removed 6 bases at V and 1 base at J, leaving 6 bases unmatched. CDR1 SGHTA and CDR2 FQGNSA come from the germline V gene. Complete variable domain (other parts from reference TRBV7-2 and TRBJ2-3): GAGVSQSPSNKVTEKGKDVELRCDPISGHTALYWYRQSLGQGLEFLIYFQGNSAPDKSGLPSDRFSAERTGGSVSTLTIQRTQQEDSAVYLCASRSAGVRTDTQYFGPGTRLTVL.

This clone occurred once. The chain combines TRBV5-6 with TRBJ1-2, with D maybe TRBD1 (5 bases). There are 15 residues in the CDR3. Per the germline V gene, CDR1 is SGHDT and CDR2 is YYEEEE. Trimming shortened V by 6 bases and J by 1 base, and 16 bases separated the two germline ends. CDR3 protein: CASTTAGGINYGYTF. The DNA of the CDR3 is TGTGCCAGCACCACCGCGGGGGGTATTAACTATGGCTACACCTTC.

This clone was recorded only once. V usage is TRBV11-3 and J usage is TRBJ2-5, with 9 bases lining up with TRBD2. Trimming removed 4 bases from V and 2 bases from J; junction bases left unmatched: 5. Germline V gene data show CDR1 as SGHNT and CDR2 as YENEEA. This CDR3 spans 15 amino acids. DNA for the CDR3: TGTGCCAGCAGCTCCGGACTAGCGACACAAGAGACCCAGTACTTC. It encodes CASSSGLATQETQYF.

CDR3 coding DNA: TGTGCCAGCAGCAAACTAGCGGGGGGCGGCGGGGAGCTGTTTTTT. This codes for CASSKLAGGGGELFF. V and J are TRBV2 and TRBJ2-2; 12 nucleotides agree with TRBD2. CDR1 SNHLY and CDR2 FYNNEI come from the germline V gene. The junction had 6 bases not matched to a gene; V was cut back by 6 bases and J by 7 bases. The CDR3 spans 15 residues.

The V gene is TRBV7-3, the J gene TRBJ1-3; D is unclear. Trimming left V 0 bases short and J 4 bases short, with 4 bases between. The CDR3 contains 13 residues. Germline CDR1 reads SGHTA; CDR2 reads FQGTGA. As DNA, the CDR3 is TGTGCCAGCAGCTTAACGACAGGAAACACCATATATTTT. Its translation: CASSLTTGNTIYF. The entire variable domain, with the rest obtained from reference TRBV7-3 and TRBJ1-3, is as follows: GAGVSQTPSNKVTEKGKYVELRCDPISGHTALYWYRQSLGQGPEFLIYFQGTGAADDSGLPNDRFFAVRPEGSVSTLKIQRTERGDSAVYLCASSLTTGNTIYFGEGSWLTVV.

The chain uses TRBV7-2 and TRBJ2-2, with 7 bases identical to TRBD2. The CDR3 length is 16 residues. Germline-derived CDR1 and CDR2 are SGHTA and FQGNSA. V lost 5 bases to trimming and J lost 0 bases; unmatched junction nucleotides: 6. The CDR3 sequence is CASSRSGHANTGELFF. CDR3 coding DNA: TGTGCCAGCAGCCGTAGCGGGCACGCGAACACCGGGGAGCTGTTTTTT.

V is TRBV14 and J is TRBJ2-1; D is perhaps TRBD2 (6 bases). The CDR3 covers 18 residues. Germline CDR1 SGHDN, CDR2 FVKESK. V was trimmed by 8 bases and J by 1 base, leaving 24 bases between them. As DNA, the CDR3 is TGTGCCAGCCGAGGTTTATCCAAGTGGGGGGAGTCCTACAATGAGCAGTTCTTC. Protein sequence: CASRGLSKWGESYNEQFF.